Listed here is a single T cell receptor beta chain. Its antigen remains undetermined. Nothing much larger sits one base from this clone, and base qualities are not available. The library relied on the immunoSEQ multiplex PCR assay. TCRdb re-hosts the immuneACCESS table, in-frame sequences only. Its copies lack some clones; in the studies checked, an unresolved V gene accounts for under half of them, and the cause for the rest is not known. The sample profile shows some 87,000 clones; 80% to 95% of them were found once. In total, the top ten clones hold around 0.37% of the sample. The entry originates in a study of technical replicates of blood from several donors (dated by TCRdb to 2017 to 2019). The sample comprised T cells isolated from PBMCs. The source of this sequence is a human donor in good health.

In nucleotide form, the sequence is TGTGCCAGCAGTTCCGGACAGCTAAGCAATCAGCCCCAGCATTTT. Its coded protein is CASSSGQLSNQPQHF. The chain links TRBV28 with TRBJ1-5, with a tentative D gene TRBD1 over 6 matching bases. The CDR1 and CDR2 encoded by the germline V gene are MDHEN and SYDVKM. Relative to germline, V is 4 bases shorter and J is 1 base shorter, with 11 bases between their ends. The CDR3 contains 15 residues, cysteine and phenylalanine counted. Only the CDR3 DNA stays, 45 bases, in frame from base 1.